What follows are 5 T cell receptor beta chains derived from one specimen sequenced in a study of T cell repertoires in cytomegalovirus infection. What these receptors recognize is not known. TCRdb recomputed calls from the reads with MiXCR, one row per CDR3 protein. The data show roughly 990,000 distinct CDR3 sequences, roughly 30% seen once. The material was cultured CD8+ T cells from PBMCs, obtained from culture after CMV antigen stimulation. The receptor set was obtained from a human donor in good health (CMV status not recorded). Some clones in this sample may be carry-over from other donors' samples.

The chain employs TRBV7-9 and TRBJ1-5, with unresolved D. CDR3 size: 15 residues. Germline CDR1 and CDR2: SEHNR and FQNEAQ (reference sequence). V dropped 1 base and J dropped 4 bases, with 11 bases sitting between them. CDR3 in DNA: TGTGCCAGCAGCTTAGTCGGGGAAGGGAATCAGCCCCAGCATTTT. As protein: CASSLVGEGNQPQHF. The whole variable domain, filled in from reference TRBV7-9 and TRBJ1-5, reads DTGVSQNPRHKITKRGQNVTFRCDPISEHNRLYWYRQTLGQGPEFLTYFQNEAQLEKSRLLSDRFSAERPKGSFSTLEIQRTEQGDSAMYLCASSLVGEGNQPQHFGDGTRLSIL.

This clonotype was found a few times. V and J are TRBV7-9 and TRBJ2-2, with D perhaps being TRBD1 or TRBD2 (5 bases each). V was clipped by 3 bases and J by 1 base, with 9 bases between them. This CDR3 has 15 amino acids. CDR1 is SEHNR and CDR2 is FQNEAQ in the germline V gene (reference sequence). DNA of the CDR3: TGTGCCAGCAGCTTTACGGGGCGGAACACCGGGGAGCTGTTTTTT. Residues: CASSFTGRNTGELFF.

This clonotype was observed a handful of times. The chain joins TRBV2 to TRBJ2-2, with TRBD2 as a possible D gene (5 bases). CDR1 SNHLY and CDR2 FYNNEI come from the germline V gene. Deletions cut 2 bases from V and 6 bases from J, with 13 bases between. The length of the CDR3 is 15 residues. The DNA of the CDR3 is TGTGCCAGCAGTGAACGTGGCGGGTTCGCCGGGGAGCTGTTTTTT. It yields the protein CASSERGGFAGELFF.

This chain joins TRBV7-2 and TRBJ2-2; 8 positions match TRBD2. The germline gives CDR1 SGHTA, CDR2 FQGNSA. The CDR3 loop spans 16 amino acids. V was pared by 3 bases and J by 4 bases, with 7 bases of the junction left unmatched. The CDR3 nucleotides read TGTGCCAGCAGCTTCCAAGTCGGGGGGGTCACCGGGGAGCTGTTTTTT. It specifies CASSFQVGGVTGELFF.

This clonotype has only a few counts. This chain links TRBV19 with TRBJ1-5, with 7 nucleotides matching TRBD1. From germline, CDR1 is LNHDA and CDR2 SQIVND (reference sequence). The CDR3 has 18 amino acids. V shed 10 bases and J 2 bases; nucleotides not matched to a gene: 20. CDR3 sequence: CATSIIDRVRLGNQPQHF. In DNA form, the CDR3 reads TGTGCCACGAGTATTATTGACAGGGTTAGATTGGGCAATCAGCCCCAGCATTTT.